This T cell receptor beta chain was captured by sequencing in a study of cytomegalovirus exposure and HLA in healthy donors. Study-wide points: A later look showed TCR association rates differing by HLA locus, highest for DRB1 and lowest for HLA-C. Cytomegalovirus status, reportedly, was diagnosed with high specificity and sensitivity by the classifier. Altogether, 160 or so TCR beta chains were recorded as cytomegalovirus-associated.

Germline assignment: CDR1 LNHNV and CDR2 YYDKDF (reference sequence). The CDR3 sequence is 13 residues long. V gave up 3 bases and J gave up 11 bases, with 16 bases separating them. The PCR was carried out with 60 Vbeta primers and 13 Jbeta primers. Method: immunoSEQ multiplex PCR; TCRdb's copy keeps in-frame clones and lacks some. The sample yields around 220,000 clones, approximately 80% seen once. Turning to this clone: As yet, its antigen is unknown.

The source is a man between 35 and 55 years old in good health and CMV-seronegative. This chain connects TRBV15 to TRBJ2-5; the D is unclear. Sequencing was performed on PBMCs. The CDR3 DNA sequence: TGTGCCACCAGCAGGCAGGAAAGAGAACAGCAGTACTTC. It codes for CATSRQEREQQYF.